This TCR beta chain was identified during a study of T-cell reconstitution after alpha-beta-depleted transplantation in children. Study results and limitations: Newly made T cells mostly supplied T-cell counts and diversity one year after transplant.

TCRbeta library preparation incorporated unique molecular identifiers. TCRdb recomputed calls from the PCR reads with MiXCR, one row per CDR3 protein. The sample shows about a million distinct CDR3 sequences, 25% to 30% of them seen only once. This clonotype was detected only a few times. Its antigen is not known. Trimming removed 1 base from V and 6 bases from J, with 9 bases in between. The V gene's germline CDR1 is SQVTM and CDR2 ANQGSEA. The CDR3 is 12 residues long. This TCR derives from a boy younger than two who had a stem cell transplant for SCID, so the T cells may come from the graft donor. Sequencing was performed on PBMCs, mostly from graft donor cells, taken 360 days after TCRalphabeta/CD19-depleted stem cell transplant. The V and J genes are TRBV29-1 and TRBJ1-2; D remains unclear. CDR3 bases: TGCAGCGTTGAAGGATGGGTGGATGGCTACACCTTC. It specifies CSVEGWVDGYTF.